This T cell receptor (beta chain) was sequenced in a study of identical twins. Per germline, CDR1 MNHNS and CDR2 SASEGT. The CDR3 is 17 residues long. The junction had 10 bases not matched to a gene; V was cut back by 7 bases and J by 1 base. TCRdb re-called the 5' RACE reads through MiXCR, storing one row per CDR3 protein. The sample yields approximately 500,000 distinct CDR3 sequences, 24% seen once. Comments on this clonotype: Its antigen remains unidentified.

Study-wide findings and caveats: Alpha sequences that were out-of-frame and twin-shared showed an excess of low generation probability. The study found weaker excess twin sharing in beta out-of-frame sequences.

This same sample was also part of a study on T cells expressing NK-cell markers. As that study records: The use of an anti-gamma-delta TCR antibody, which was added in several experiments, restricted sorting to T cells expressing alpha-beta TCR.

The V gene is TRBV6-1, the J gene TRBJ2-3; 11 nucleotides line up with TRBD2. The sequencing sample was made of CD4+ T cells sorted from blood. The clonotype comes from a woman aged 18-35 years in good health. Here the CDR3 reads CASTIPVSGRGTDTQYF. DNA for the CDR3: TGTGCCAGCACTATACCCGTTAGCGGGAGGGGCACAGATACGCAGTATTTT.